What follows describes a single T cell receptor (beta chain). Some clones are missing from TCRdb's copy, which holds only in-frame ones; the method was immunoSEQ multiplex PCR. The data hold some 68,000 clones, with around 90% observed a single time. This sample was included in a study of technical replicates of blood from a few donors. CDR3 length: 16 amino acids. CDR1 SGHTA and CDR2 FQGNSA come from the germline V gene. With V trimmed by 4 bases and J by 6 bases, 8 bases remained unmatched. Sequenced input: T cells isolated from PBMCs. The sequence was collected from a human donor in good health. The rearrangement uses TRBV7-2 and TRBJ2-1; 11 bases fit TRBD2. CDR3 sequence reads: CASSWYLAGGSNEQFF. The CDR3 DNA reads as TGTGCCAGCAGCTGGTACTTAGCGGGAGGGAGCAATGAGCAGTTCTTC.